What follows are 23 T cell receptor beta chains derived from one specimen sequenced in a study of OX40 agonist ivuxolimab in advanced cancers. Profiling relied on immunoSEQ multiplex PCR, and the TCRdb table lists in-frame clones only, not all of them. The sample contains approximately 21,000 clones, about 87% of which appear only once. The sample in question was CD4+ or CD8+ T cells sorted from blood, obtained in a trial of the OX40 agonist ivuxolimab. These receptors were taken from an adult with an advanced solid tumor such as melanoma, head and neck, liver or kidney cancer.

This chain uses TRBV19 with TRBJ2-7, with D perhaps matching TRBD1 (7 bases). Per germline, CDR1 LNHDA and CDR2 SQIVND (reference sequence). Trimming cost V 6 bases and J 3 bases, with 18 bases left between them. This CDR3 spans 15 amino acids. This CDR3 reads CASRESRDSFYEQYF. The CDR3 DNA reads TGTGCCAGTAGGGAATCGCGGGACAGCTTCTACGAGCAGTACTTC.

The chain uses TRBV6-1 and TRBJ1-1; possible D gene TRBD1, 6 bases. The ends were cut back, 7 bases at V and 5 bases at J, with 17 bases in the middle. The germline V gene has CDR1 MNHNS and CDR2 SASEGT. The CDR3 spans 14 residues. CDR3 sequence: CASTTKGGLTEAFF. The CDR3 DNA reads as TGTGCCAGCACCACCAAGGGGGGTTTAACTGAAGCTTTCTTT.

This clone was seen a few times. The V call is TRBV19, the J call TRBJ2-7, with TRBD1 matching 8 bases. Germline values: CDR1 LNHDA, CDR2 SQIVND (reference sequence). The CDR3 has 13 amino acids. V lost 4 bases, J lost 5 bases, and 4 bases stayed unmatched. The CDR3 here is CASSRTGSHEQYF. Here the CDR3 DNA reads TGTGCCAGTAGTAGGACAGGGTCCCACGAGCAGTACTTC.

This clone turned up a few times. CDR3: CASSLLAASRTGEQYF. As DNA, the CDR3 is TGTGCCAGCAGTCTCCTGGCGGCTTCCCGCACGGGCGAGCAGTACTTC. The V call is TRBV28, the J call TRBJ2-7, with D unclear. Deletions cut 5 bases from V and 6 bases from J, with 23 bases between. The CDR3 runs to 16 residues. Per germline, CDR1 MDHEN and CDR2 SYDVKM.

The chain uses TRBV6-1 and TRBJ2-3; D call uncertain. This CDR3 has 16 residues. Germline CDR1 and CDR2: MNHNS and SASEGT. Trimming took off 6 bases at V and 0 bases at J, with 16 bases between the two ends. CDR3 loop: CASREKGAQSTDTQYF. CDR3 sequence (DNA): TGTGCCAGCAGGGAAAAAGGAGCTCAAAGCACAGATACGCAGTATTTT.

The rearrangement joins TRBV11-2 to TRBJ2-2; D is perhaps TRBD1 or TRBD2 (6 bases each). CDR1 SGHAT and CDR2 FQNNGV come from the germline V gene. The CDR3 runs 14 residues. V was clipped by 4 bases and J by 4 bases, with 10 bases between them. The CDR3 reads CASSSGAGTGELFF. In DNA form, the CDR3 reads TGTGCCAGCAGCTCGGGGGCGGGCACCGGGGAGCTGTTTTTT.

The rearrangement uses TRBV13 and TRBJ2-7, with TRBD2 matching 15 bases. V lost 1 base, J lost 0 bases, and 4 bases stayed unmatched. The CDR3 consists of 18 residues. Germline V gene sequence: CDR1 PRHDT, CDR2 FYEKMQ (reference sequence). The CDR3 region has the DNA TGTGCCAGCAGCTTAGCGGGGACTAGCGGGAGGAGCTCCTACGAGCAGTACTTC. It translates to CASSLAGTSGRSSYEQYF.

The chain carries TRBV19 and TRBJ1-3; 9 bases match TRBD1. Germline V gives CDR1 LNHDA, CDR2 SQIVND (reference sequence). The CDR3 length is 17 residues. V lost 6 bases, J lost 0 bases, and 9 bases stayed unmatched. CDR3 in DNA: TGTGCCAGTAGCCATCCGGGACAGGGAGCCTCTGGAAACACCATATATTTT. It encodes CASSHPGQGASGNTIYF.

The chain joins TRBV30 to TRBJ2-7; TRBD1 aligns across 9 bases. Unmatched junction bases numbered 9, after V lost 3 bases and J lost 3 bases. The germline gives CDR1 GTSNPN, CDR2 SVGIG (reference sequence). The CDR3 totals 15 residues. The CDR3: CAWRAWGTGSYEQYF. For the CDR3, the DNA is TGTGCCTGGAGGGCCTGGGGGACAGGGAGCTACGAGCAGTACTTC.

For the CDR3, the DNA is TGTGCCAGCAGTGAAAGGGTAAACTATGGCTACACCTTC. It translates to CASSERVNYGYTF. The V and J genes are TRBV6-1 and TRBJ1-2, with D uncertain. V was pared by 2 bases and J by 2 bases, with 6 bases between. The CDR3 extends over 13 amino acids. Looked up from germline, CDR1 is MNHNS and CDR2 is SASEGT.

This sequence joins TRBV5-1 and TRBJ1-1; D is perhaps TRBD1 (5 bases). This CDR3 has 14 amino acids. CDR1 SGHRS and CDR2 YFSETQ come from the germline V gene. V dropped 4 bases and J dropped 5 bases, with 15 bases sitting between them. CDR3 nucleotide sequence: TGCGCCAGCAGCCGAGACCTCCAGGGTACTGAAGCTTTCTTT. Translating gives CASSRDLQGTEAFF.

This clone has only one observation. The V and J genes are TRBV9 and TRBJ1-1; no clear D gene. Germline V gives CDR1 SGDLS, CDR2 YYNGEE. Trimming took 4 bases from V and 11 from J, leaving 12 bases between them. The CDR3 runs 11 residues. CDR3 DNA: TGTGCCAGCAGCCTTGACGGGGAGGCTTTCTTT. Amino acid sequence: CASSLDGEAFF. Full variable domain (outside the CDR3, taken from reference TRBV9 and TRBJ1-1): DSGVTQTPKHLITATGQRVTLRCSPRSGDLSVYWYQQSLDQGLQFLIQYYNGEERAKGNILERFSAQQFPDLHSELNLSSLELGDSALYFCASSLDGEAFFGQGTRLTVV.

The CDR3 spells CASSLGATTINTGELFF. In nucleotides, the CDR3 is TGCGCCAGCAGCTTGGGGGCCACAACAATAAACACCGGGGAGCTGTTTTTT. This rearrangement joins TRBV5-1 to TRBJ2-2; no reliable D call. Germline V gives CDR1 SGHRS, CDR2 YFSETQ. CDR3 length: 17 residues. V was trimmed by 0 bases and J by 2 bases, leaving 14 bases between them.

This clone was counted only a few times. The rearrangement links TRBV19 to TRBJ2-1; 9 bases fit TRBD1. CDR3 length: 15 residues. With V trimmed by 3 bases and J by 2 bases, 2 bases remained unmatched. The germline gives CDR1 LNHDA, CDR2 SQIVND (reference sequence). The CDR3 DNA sequence: TGTGCCAGTAGTATTGGGGACAGGGCCTACAATGAGCAGTTCTTC. Protein product: CASSIGDRAYNEQFF. Based on the CDR3 plus reference TRBV19 and TRBJ2-1, the full variable domain is DGGITQSPKYLFRKEGQNVTLSCEQNLNHDAMYWYRQDPGQGLRLIYYSQIVNDFQKGDIAEGYSVSREKKESFPLTVTSAQKNPTAFYLCASSIGDRAYNEQFFGPGTRLTVL.

A single count supports this clone. The chain uses TRBV7-3 and TRBJ2-1, with D maybe TRBD1 (5 bases). The V gene's germline CDR1 is SGHTA and CDR2 FQGTGA. CDR3 length: 18 residues. V was shortened by 2 bases and J by 0 bases, with 17 bases between the two germline ends. The CDR3 spells CASSLRPADTPSYNEQFF. The CDR3 nucleotides are TGTGCCAGCAGCTTACGTCCGGCGGACACCCCCTCCTACAATGAGCAGTTCTTC. Combining the CDR3 with reference TRBV7-3 and TRBJ2-1 gives the whole variable domain GAGVSQTPSNKVTEKGKYVELRCDPISGHTALYWYRQSLGQGPEFLIYFQGTGAADDSGLPNDRFFAVRPEGSVSTLKIQRTERGDSAVYLCASSLRPADTPSYNEQFFGPGTRLTVL.

V is TRBV5-1 and J is TRBJ2-7; 13 bases are a match to TRBD2. This CDR3 has 15 residues. J gave up 4 bases and V 1 base, and 2 bases lay outside the gene matches. The germline CDR1 and CDR2 sequences are SGHRS and YFSETQ. In DNA, the CDR3 is TGCGCCAGCAGCTTGACTAGCGGGGGGGCATACGAGCAGTACTTC. Protein: CASSLTSGGAYEQYF.

The rearrangement joins TRBV11-3 to TRBJ2-3, with D unresolved. Germline-derived CDR1 and CDR2 are SGHNT and YENEEA. Trimming took off 5 bases at V and 4 bases at J, with 13 bases between the two ends. This CDR3 region has 14 residues. The CDR3 spells CASSLSRGSDTQYF. The CDR3 DNA reads as TGTGCCAGCAGCCTCTCCCGAGGCTCAGATACGCAGTATTTT.

In this sample, this clone turned up a few times. The genes are TRBV6-5 and TRBJ2-7, with TRBD2 as a possible D gene (6 bases). The germline V gene has CDR1 MNHEY and CDR2 SVGAGI. V lost 0 bases and J lost 4, with 7 bases in between. The length of the CDR3 is 13 residues. The CDR3 loop reads CASSYSAGYEQYF. CDR3 DNA: TGTGCCAGCAGTTACTCGGCGGGGTACGAGCAGTACTTC.

The genes are TRBV19 and TRBJ1-2; unclear D gene. Germline V gives CDR1 LNHDA, CDR2 SQIVND (reference sequence). CDR3 length: 13 amino acids. Trimming stripped 4 bases from V and 0 bases from J, with 6 bases between. In DNA, the CDR3 is TGTGCCAGTAGTAGCACGTCTAACTATGGCTACACCTTC. It encodes CASSSTSNYGYTF.

The chain links TRBV7-8 to TRBJ2-1, with 7 positions matching TRBD2. With 4 bases clipped from V and 5 bases from J, the junction kept 8 bases outside the gene matches. Germline CDR1 and CDR2: SGHVS and FQNEAQ. The CDR3 has 15 residues. This CDR3 is CASSSWLADNNEQFF. The CDR3 nucleotides are TGTGCCAGCAGCTCTTGGCTAGCGGATAACAATGAGCAGTTCTTC. Variable domain in full (rest from reference TRBV7-8 and TRBJ2-1): GAGVSQSPRYKVAKRGQDVALRCDPISGHVSLFWYQQALGQGPEFLTYFQNEAQLDKSGLPSDRFFAERPEGSVSTLKIQRTQQEDSAVYLCASSSWLADNNEQFFGPGTRLTVL.

The chain employs TRBV28 and TRBJ2-7, with D tentatively TRBD2 (6 bases). The CDR3 has 13 amino acids. The V gene's germline CDR1 is MDHEN and CDR2 SYDVKM. The ends were cut back, 6 bases at V and 4 bases at J, with 13 bases in the middle. The CDR3 spells CASSPGGMYEQYF. CDR3 DNA: TGTGCCAGCAGCCCCGGGGGAATGTACGAGCAGTACTTC.

The chain links TRBV11-2 to TRBJ2-7; 13 nucleotides line up with TRBD2. J lost 4 bases, V lost 5 bases, and 5 bases had no gene match. Germline V gives CDR1 SGHAT, CDR2 FQNNGV. The CDR3 runs 15 residues. As DNA, the CDR3 is TGTGCCAGCAGCCCTACTAGCGGGAGGGCGTACGAGCAGTACTTC. It translates to CASSPTSGRAYEQYF.

The chain joins TRBV29-1 to TRBJ2-1, with 8 bases lining up with TRBD2. With V trimmed by 5 bases and J by 4 bases, 7 bases remained unmatched. This CDR3 region has 14 residues. Germline V gives CDR1 SQVTM, CDR2 ANQGSEA. CDR3 DNA: TGCAGCGTTTTTACTAGCGGCTTTTACAATGAGCAGTTCTTC. This codes for CSVFTSGFYNEQFF.